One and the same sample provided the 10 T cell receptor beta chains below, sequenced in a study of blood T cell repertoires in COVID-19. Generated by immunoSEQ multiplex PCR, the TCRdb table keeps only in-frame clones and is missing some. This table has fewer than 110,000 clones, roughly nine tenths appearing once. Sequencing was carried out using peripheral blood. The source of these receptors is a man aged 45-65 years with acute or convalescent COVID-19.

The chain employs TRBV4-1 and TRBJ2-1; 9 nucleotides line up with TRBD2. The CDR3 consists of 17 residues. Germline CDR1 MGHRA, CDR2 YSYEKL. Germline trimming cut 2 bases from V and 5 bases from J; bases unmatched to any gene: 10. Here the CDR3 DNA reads TGCGCCAGCAGCCAACCCCCCTCTAGCGGGGTAAACAATGAGCAGTTCTTC. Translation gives CASSQPPSSGVNNEQFF.

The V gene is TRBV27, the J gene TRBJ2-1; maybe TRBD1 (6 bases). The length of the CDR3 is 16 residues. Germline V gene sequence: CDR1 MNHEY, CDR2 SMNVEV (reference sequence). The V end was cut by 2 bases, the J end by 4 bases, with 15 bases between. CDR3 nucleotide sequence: TGTGCCAGCAGTTTACTCACTGCAGGGGATTACAATGAGCAGTTCTTC. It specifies CASSLLTAGDYNEQFF.

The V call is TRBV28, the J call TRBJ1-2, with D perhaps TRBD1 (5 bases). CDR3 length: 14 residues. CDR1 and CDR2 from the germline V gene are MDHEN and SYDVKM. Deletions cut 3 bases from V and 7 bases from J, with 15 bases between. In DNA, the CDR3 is TGTGCCAGCAGTTTGGGGCTGCCGGACGGTGGCTACACCTTC. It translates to CASSLGLPDGGYTF.

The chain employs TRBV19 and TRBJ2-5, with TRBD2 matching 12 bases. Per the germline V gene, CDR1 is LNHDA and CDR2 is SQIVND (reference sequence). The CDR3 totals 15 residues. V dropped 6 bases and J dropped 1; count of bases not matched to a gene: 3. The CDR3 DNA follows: TGTGCCAGTAGGTCACTAGCGGGGGGCCAAGAGACCCAGTACTTC. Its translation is CASRSLAGGQETQYF.

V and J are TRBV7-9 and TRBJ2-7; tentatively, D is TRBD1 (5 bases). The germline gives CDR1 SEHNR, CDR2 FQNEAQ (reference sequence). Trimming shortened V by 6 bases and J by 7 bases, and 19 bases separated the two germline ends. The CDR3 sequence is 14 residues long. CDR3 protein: CASSQLPGLGEQYF. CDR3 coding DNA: TGTGCCAGCAGTCAACTTCCAGGGCTTGGGGAGCAGTACTTC. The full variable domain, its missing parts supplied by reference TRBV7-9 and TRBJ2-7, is DTGVSQNPRHKITKRGQNVTFRCDPISEHNRLYWYRQTLGQGPEFLTYFQNEAQLEKSRLLSDRFSAERPKGSFSTLEIQRTEQGDSAMYLCASSQLPGLGEQYFGPGTRLTVT.

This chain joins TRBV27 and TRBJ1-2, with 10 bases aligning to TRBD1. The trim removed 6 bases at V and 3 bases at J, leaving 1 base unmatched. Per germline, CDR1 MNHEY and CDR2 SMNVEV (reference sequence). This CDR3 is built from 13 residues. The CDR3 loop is CASRTGGDYGYTF. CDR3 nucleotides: TGTGCCAGCAGGACAGGGGGCGACTATGGCTACACCTTC.

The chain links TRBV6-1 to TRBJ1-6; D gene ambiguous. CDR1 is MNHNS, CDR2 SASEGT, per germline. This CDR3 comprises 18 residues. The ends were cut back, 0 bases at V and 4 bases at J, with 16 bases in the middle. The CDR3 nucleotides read TGTGCCAGCAGTGAAGCGCATGGCAGGATGGATTATAATTCACCCCTCCACTTT. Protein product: CASSEAHGRMDYNSPLHF.

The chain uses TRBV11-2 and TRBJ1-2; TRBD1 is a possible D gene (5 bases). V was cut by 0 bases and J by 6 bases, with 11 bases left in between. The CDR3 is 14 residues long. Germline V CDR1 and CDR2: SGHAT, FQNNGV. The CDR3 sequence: CASSLDIRVNGYTF. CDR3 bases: TGTGCCAGCAGCTTAGATATCAGGGTCAATGGCTACACCTTC.

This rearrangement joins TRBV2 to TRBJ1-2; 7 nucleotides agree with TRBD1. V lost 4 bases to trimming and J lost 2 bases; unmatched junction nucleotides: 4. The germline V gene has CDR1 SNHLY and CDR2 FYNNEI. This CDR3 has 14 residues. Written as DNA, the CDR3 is TGTGCCAGCAGTGTACGGACAGGCAACTATGGCTACACCTTC. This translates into CASSVRTGNYGYTF. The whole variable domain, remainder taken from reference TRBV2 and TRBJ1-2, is EPEVTQTPSHQVTQMGQEVILRCVPISNHLYFYWYRQILGQKVEFLVSFYNNEISEKSEIFDDQFSVERPDGSNFTLKIRSTKLEDSAMYFCASSVRTGNYGYTFGSGTRLTVV.

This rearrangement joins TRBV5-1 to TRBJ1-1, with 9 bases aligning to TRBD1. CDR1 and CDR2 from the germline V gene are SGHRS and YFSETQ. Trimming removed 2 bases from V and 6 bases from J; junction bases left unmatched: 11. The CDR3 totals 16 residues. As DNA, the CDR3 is TGCGCCAGCAGCTTTTGGGGTGACAGGGGGGGTCCTGAAGCTTTCTTT. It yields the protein CASSFWGDRGGPEAFF.